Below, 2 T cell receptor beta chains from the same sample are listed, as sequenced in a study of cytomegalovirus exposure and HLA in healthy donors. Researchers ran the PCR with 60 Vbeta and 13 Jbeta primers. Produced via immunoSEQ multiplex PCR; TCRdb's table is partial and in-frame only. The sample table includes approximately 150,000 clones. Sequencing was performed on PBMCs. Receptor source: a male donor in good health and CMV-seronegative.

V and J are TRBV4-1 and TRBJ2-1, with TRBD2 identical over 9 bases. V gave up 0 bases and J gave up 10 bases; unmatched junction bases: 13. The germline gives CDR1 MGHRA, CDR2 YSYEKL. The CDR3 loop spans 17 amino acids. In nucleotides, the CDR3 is TGCGCCAGCAGCCAAGATTACGGCGGGAGGGCCGGGCAGGAGCAGTTCTTC. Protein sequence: CASSQDYGGRAGQEQFF.

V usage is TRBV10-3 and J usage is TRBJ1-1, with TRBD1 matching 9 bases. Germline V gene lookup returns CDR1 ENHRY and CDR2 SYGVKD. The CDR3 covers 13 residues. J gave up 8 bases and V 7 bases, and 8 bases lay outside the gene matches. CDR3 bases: TGTGCCATCACGGAAGGACAGGGGTTGGAAGCTTTCTTT. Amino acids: CAITEGQGLEAFF.